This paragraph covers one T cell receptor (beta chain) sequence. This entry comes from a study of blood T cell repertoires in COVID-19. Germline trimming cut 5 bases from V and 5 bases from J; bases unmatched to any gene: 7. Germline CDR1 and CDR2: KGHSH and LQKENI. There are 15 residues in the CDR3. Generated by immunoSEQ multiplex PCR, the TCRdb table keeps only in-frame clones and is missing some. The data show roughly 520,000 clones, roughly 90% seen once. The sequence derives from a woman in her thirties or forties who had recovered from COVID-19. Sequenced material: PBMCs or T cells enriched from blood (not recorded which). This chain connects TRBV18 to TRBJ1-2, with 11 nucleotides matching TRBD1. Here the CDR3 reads CASSRTGGTTYGYTF. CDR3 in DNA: TGTGCCAGCTCAAGGACAGGGGGCACCACTTATGGCTACACCTTC.